The 16 T cell receptor beta chains given below trace back to one sample, sequenced in a study of blood T cell repertoires in COVID-19. Sequencing was performed with immunoSEQ multiplex PCR; in TCRdb, only in-frame clones are kept and a portion is missing. Here the sample spans about 150,000 clones, 89% being singletons. Specimen: peripheral blood. These receptors all come from a man in his sixties with acute or convalescent COVID-19.

For this clone: A much larger clone sits a single nucleotide away, making a read error possible. This chain connects TRBV11-2 to TRBJ1-5; D is unresolved. The V end lost 3 bases, the J end lost 1 base, and 4 bases lay between the germline ends. This CDR3 spans 13 amino acids. Looked up from germline, CDR1 is SGHAT and CDR2 is FQNNGV. The CDR3 loop reads CASSFGSNQPQHF. The CDR3 coding sequence is TGTGCCAGCAGCTTCGGGAGCAATCAGCCCCAGCATTTT. Full variable domain (remainder filled in from reference TRBV11-2 and TRBJ1-5): EAGVAQSPRYKIIEKRQSVAFWCNPISGHATLYWYQQILGQGPKLLIQFQNNGVVDDSQLPKDRFSAERLKGVDSTLKIQPAKLEDSAVYLCASSFGSNQPQHFGDGTRLSIL.

The rearrangement joins TRBV30 to TRBJ1-4; D remains ambiguous. Germline CDR1 GTSNPN, CDR2 SVGIG (reference sequence). The CDR3 length is 12 residues. V was cut by 2 bases and J by 7 bases, with 8 bases left in between. The CDR3 loop reads CAWSPGSEKLFF. The CDR3 DNA reads as TGTGCCTGGAGTCCAGGATCTGAAAAACTGTTTTTT.

This clone was seen only a few times. The chain carries TRBV7-9 and TRBJ2-7, with a possible D match to TRBD2 (5 bases). This CDR3 contains 14 residues. Trimming pared 0 bases from V and 2 bases from J, leaving 8 bases between. Germline-derived CDR1 and CDR2 are SEHNR and FQNEAQ (reference sequence). The CDR3, as DNA: TGTGCCAGCAGCTTAGCGGGAGTTACCTACGAGCAGTACTTC. Its protein product is CASSLAGVTYEQYF.

This chain links TRBV5-4 with TRBJ1-1, with 8 nucleotides matching TRBD1. Unmatched junction bases numbered 6, after V lost 4 bases and J lost 1 base. The CDR3 length is 15 residues. Germline CDR1 SGHNT, CDR2 YYREEE (reference sequence). CDR3 DNA sequence: TGTGCCAGCAGCCCGCCGACAGGGGAGAACACTGAAGCTTTCTTT. Translating it yields CASSPPTGENTEAFF.

This clone occurred once. V gene TRBV5-6 combines with J gene TRBJ2-7, with D perhaps TRBD2 (6 bases). Trimming took off 3 bases at V and 4 bases at J, with 11 bases between the two ends. The germline V gene has CDR1 SGHDT and CDR2 YYEEEE. The CDR3 loop spans 13 amino acids. This CDR3 reads CASSSDGGYEQYF. The DNA for the CDR3 is TGTGCCAGCAGCTCAGACGGGGGTTACGAGCAGTACTTC.

The chain uses TRBV29-1 and TRBJ1-2; 7 nucleotides line up with TRBD1. This CDR3 comprises 11 residues. The V gene end was trimmed by 5 bases and the J gene end by 11 bases; junction bases not matched to a gene: 8. Germline CDR1 SQVTM, CDR2 ANQGSEA. CDR3 DNA sequence: TGCAGCGTTACGCGGACAGGCGTTTACACCTTC. Its translation: CSVTRTGVYTF.

V gene TRBV3-1 (or the pseudogene TRBV3-2) combines with J gene TRBJ2-2, with TRBD2 matching over 9 bases. CDR3 length equals 16 residues. V lost 3 bases and J lost 4; bases outside the gene matches: 6. Germline CDR1 reads LGHDT; CDR2 reads YNNKEL (reference sequence). Written as DNA, the CDR3 is TGTGCCAGCAGCCACCCGGCGGGGGGGCCCACCGGGGAGCTGTTTTTT. Amino acids: CASSHPAGGPTGELFF.

The chain links TRBV5-1 to TRBJ2-7; weak D call: TRBD1 (6 bases). V was cut by 4 bases and J by 2 bases, with 13 bases left in between. Germline lookup yields CDR1 SGHRS and CDR2 YFSETQ. CDR3 length equals 14 residues. CDR3 nucleotide sequence: TGCGCCAGCAGCCGGGACACCAATACCTACGAGCAGTACTTC. Its translation: CASSRDTNTYEQYF.

The V call is TRBV19, the J call TRBJ1-6, with D maybe TRBD1 (5 bases). CDR3 length: 15 amino acids. Germline loops: CDR1 LNHDA, CDR2 SQIVND (reference sequence). Trimming removed 9 bases from V and 11 bases from J, with 23 bases in between. CDR3 coding DNA: TGTGCCAGCCCTCCGGGACTCAAAGACCATCCACCCCTCCACTTT. It encodes CASPPGLKDHPPLHF.

The chain couples TRBV11-2 to TRBJ2-1, with 8 nucleotides matching TRBD1. Per the germline V gene, CDR1 is SGHAT and CDR2 is FQNNGV. V lost 1 base to trimming and J lost 7 bases; unmatched junction nucleotides: 9. CDR3 length equals 16 residues. CDR3 residues: CASSLGAFGQGNEQFF. Written as DNA, the CDR3 is TGTGCCAGCAGCTTAGGGGCCTTTGGACAGGGTAATGAGCAGTTCTTC.

This rearrangement joins TRBV5-6 to TRBJ1-1; no firm D call. V was trimmed by 0 bases and J by 4 bases, leaving 13 bases between them. CDR1 and CDR2 from the germline V gene are SGHDT and YYEEEE. The CDR3 extends over 15 amino acids. CDR3 DNA sequence: TGTGCCAGCAGCTTGGCTGGGGAGATGGGCACTGAAGCTTTCTTT. Translating gives CASSLAGEMGTEAFF.

The chain couples TRBV7-2 to TRBJ2-3; 9 bases fit TRBD2. The germline gives CDR1 SGHTA, CDR2 FQGNSA. After removal of 2 bases from V and 1 base from J, the junction contained 7 bases not matched to a gene. CDR3 length: 17 residues. The CDR3 DNA reads as TGTGCCAGCAGCTTAATAGCTAGCGGGGCCCGCACAGATACGCAGTATTTT. Translation gives CASSLIASGARTDTQYF.

The gene calls are TRBV7-2 and TRBJ2-7, with D perhaps matching TRBD2 (6 bases). Germline CDR1 is SGHTA and CDR2 is FQGNSA. The CDR3 extends over 14 amino acids. Trimming pared 1 base from V and 5 bases from J, leaving 12 bases between. CDR3 bases: TGTGCCAGCAGCTTAGGGAGGGGAAGGGACGAGCAGTACTTC. Its protein product is CASSLGRGRDEQYF.

This chain links TRBV23-1 with TRBJ1-3; D possibly corresponds to TRBD1 (5 bases). TRBV23-1 is an ORF, and what it does is uncertain. The CDR3 is 15 residues long. The V gene lost 3 bases and the J gene lost 8 bases, with 17 bases spanning the gap. The CDR3 DNA reads as TGCGCCAGCAGTCAGTGCGGGACTCCCGCCGACACCATATATTTT. Translated, it gives CASSQCGTPADTIYF.

The V gene is TRBV21-1, the J gene TRBJ1-4; the table's D call TRBD1 went unverified against the DNA. TRBV21-1 is a pseudogene locus. This CDR3 region has 15 residues. CDR3 protein: CASSYFRDRGEKLFF. In DNA form, the CDR3 reads TGTGCCAGCTCATATTTCCGGGACAGGGGGGAAAAACTGTTTTTT.

CDR3 bases: TGTGCCACCAGCAGAGATGCGAGATATGGCTACACCTTC. Amino acids: CATSRDARYGYTF. The chain carries TRBV15 and TRBJ1-2; no clear D. Germline CDR1 and CDR2: LNHNV and YYDKDF (reference sequence). V lost 0 bases, J lost 5 bases, and 7 bases lay in between. This CDR3 is 13 amino acids long. Combining the CDR3 with reference TRBV15 and TRBJ1-2 gives the whole variable domain DAMVIQNPRYQVTQFGKPVTLSCSQTLNHNVMYWYQQKSSQAPKLLFHYYDKDFNNEADTPDNFQSRRPNTSFCFLDIRSPGLGDTAMYLCATSRDARYGYTFGSGTRLTVV.